The source of this TCR beta chain is a study of T cell responses to AZD1222 COVID-19 vaccine. General study points: Unmutated variant regions are reportedly the target of nearly half of TCRs that are spike-specific.

To note about this clone: Its antigen is not known.

Trimming pared 2 bases from V and 0 bases from J, leaving 8 bases between. CDR1 is SGHTS and CDR2 is YDEGEE in the germline V gene. The CDR3 runs to 14 residues. Here immunoSEQ multiplex PCR was the method, and the copy in TCRdb shows in-frame clones only, minus some. The profile shows about 210,000 clones, 92% of them singletons. The specimen was peripheral blood, collected on day 0 of AZD1222 vaccination. This receptor was obtained from an adult in good health. The gene calls are TRBV5-8 and TRBJ1-1; D gene uncertain. CDR3 nucleotide sequence: TGTGCCAGCAGCTTAGGCAGGTTGAACACTGAAGCTTTCTTT. Translation gives CASSLGRLNTEAFF.